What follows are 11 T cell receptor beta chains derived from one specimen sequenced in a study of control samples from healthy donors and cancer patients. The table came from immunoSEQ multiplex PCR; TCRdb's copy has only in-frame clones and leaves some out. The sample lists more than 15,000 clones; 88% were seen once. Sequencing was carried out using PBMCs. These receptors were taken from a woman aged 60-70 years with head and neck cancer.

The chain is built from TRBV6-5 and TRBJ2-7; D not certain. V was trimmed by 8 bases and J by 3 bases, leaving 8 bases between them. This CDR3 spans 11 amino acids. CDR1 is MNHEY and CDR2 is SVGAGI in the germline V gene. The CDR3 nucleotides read TGTGCCAGCCAGACCCGCTACGAGCAGTACTTC. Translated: CASQTRYEQYF.

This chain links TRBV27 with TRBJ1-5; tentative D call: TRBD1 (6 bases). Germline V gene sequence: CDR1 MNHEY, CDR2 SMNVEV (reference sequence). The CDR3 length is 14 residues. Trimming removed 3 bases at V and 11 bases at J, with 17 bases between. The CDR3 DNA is TGTGCCAGCAGTTTTACAGGGCCCGATGGGGCCCAGCATTTT. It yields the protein CASSFTGPDGAQHF.

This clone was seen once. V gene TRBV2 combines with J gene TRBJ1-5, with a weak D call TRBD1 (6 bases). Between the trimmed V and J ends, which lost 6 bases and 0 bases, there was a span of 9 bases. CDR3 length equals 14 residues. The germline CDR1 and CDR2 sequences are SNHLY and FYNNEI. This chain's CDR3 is CASSGQHSNQPQHF. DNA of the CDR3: TGTGCCAGCAGCGGACAGCATAGCAATCAGCCCCAGCATTTT.

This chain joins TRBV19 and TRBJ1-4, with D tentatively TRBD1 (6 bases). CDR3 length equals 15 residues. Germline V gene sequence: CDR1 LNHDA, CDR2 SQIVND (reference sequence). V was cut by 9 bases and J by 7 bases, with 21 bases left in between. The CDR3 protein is CASKNRDFLFEKLFF. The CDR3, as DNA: TGTGCCAGCAAAAACAGGGACTTTCTGTTTGAAAAACTGTTTTTT.

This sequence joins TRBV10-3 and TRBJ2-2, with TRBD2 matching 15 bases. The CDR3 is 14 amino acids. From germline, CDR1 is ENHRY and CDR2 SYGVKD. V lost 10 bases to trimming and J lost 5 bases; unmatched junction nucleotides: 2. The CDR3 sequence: CATGLAGGTGELFF. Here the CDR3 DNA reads TGTGCCACGGGACTAGCGGGAGGAACCGGGGAGCTGTTTTTT.

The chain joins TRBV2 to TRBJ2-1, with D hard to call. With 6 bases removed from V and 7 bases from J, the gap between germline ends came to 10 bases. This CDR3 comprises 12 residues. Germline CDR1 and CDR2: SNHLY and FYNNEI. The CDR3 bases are TGTGCCAGCAGGATGGTCTCGAATGAGCAGTTCTTC. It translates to CASRMVSNEQFF.

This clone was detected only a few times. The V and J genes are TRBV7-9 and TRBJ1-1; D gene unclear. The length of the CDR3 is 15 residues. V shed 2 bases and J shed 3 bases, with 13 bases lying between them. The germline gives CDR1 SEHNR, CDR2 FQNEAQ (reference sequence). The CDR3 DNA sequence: TGTGCCAGCAGCTTAAAACTGGGAAAGGACACTGAAGCTTTCTTT. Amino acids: CASSLKLGKDTEAFF.

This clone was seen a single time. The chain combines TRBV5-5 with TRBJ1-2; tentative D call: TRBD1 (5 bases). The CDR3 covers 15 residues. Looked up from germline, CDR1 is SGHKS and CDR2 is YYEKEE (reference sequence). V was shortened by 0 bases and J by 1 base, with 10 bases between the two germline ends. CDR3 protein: CASSLVGTRNYGYTF. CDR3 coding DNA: TGTGCCAGCAGCTTGGTAGGGACGCGTAACTATGGCTACACCTTC.

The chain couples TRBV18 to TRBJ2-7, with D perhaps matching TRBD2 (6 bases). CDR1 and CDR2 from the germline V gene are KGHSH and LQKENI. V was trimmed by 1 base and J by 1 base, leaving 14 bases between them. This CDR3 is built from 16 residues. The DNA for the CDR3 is TGTGCCAGCTCACCACAGGAGCGGGCCTATTCCTACGAGCAGTACTTC. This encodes CASSPQERAYSYEQYF.

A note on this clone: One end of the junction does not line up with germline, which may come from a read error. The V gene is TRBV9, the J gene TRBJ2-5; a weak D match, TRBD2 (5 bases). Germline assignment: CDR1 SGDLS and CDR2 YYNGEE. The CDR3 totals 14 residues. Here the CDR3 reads CASTVKRERETQYF. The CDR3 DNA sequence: TGTGCCAGCACCGTAAAGAGGGAGCGAGAGACCCAGTACTTC.

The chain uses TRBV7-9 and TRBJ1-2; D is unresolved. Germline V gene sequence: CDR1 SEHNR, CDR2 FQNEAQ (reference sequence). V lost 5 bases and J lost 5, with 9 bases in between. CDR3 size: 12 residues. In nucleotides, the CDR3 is TGTGCCAGCAGCCCGGACGGTTATGGCTACACCTTC. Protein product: CASSPDGYGYTF.